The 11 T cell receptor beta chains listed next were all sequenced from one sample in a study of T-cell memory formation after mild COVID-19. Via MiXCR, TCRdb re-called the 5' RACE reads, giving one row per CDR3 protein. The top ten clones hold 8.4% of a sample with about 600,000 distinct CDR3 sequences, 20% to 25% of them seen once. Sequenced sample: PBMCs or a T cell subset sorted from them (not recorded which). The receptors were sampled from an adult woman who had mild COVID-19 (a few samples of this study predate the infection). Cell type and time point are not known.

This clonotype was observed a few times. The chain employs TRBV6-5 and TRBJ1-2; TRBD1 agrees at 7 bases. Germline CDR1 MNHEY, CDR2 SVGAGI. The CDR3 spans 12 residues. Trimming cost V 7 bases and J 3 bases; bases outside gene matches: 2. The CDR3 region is CASKGAHYGYTF. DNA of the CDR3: TGTGCCAGCAAGGGGGCACACTATGGCTACACCTTC.

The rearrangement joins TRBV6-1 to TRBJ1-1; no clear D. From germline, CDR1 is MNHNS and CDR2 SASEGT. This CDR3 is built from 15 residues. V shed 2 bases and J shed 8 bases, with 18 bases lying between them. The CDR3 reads CASSEHIGNLGEAFF. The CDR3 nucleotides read TGTGCCAGCAGTGAACACATCGGGAACCTTGGGGAAGCTTTCTTT.

The CDR3 DNA reads TGTGCCTGGAGTGTAGGCTCTGGGGCCAACGTCCTGACTTTC. This translates into CAWSVGSGANVLTF. V gene TRBV30 combines with J gene TRBJ2-6; D is uncertain. The V and J ends lost 0 bases and 0 bases respectively, with 3 bases between them. This CDR3 is 14 amino acids long. CDR1 GTSNPN and CDR2 SVGIG come from the germline V gene (reference sequence). Complete variable domain (other parts from reference TRBV30 and TRBJ2-6): SQTIHQWPATLVQPVGSPLSLECTVEGTSNPNLYWYRQAAGRGLQLLFYSVGIGQISSEVPQNLSASRPQDRQFILSSKKLLLSDSGFYLCAWSVGSGANVLTFGAGSRLTVL.

The CDR3 sequence: CASSFSGGTSTDTQYF. The CDR3 nucleotides read TGTGCCAGCAGCTTTAGCGGGGGCACTAGCACAGATACGCAGTATTTT. This chain links TRBV11-2 with TRBJ2-3, with 9 bases lining up with TRBD2. The V gene end was trimmed by 3 bases and the J gene end by 0 bases; junction bases not matched to a gene: 4. The CDR3 sequence is 16 residues long. The germline V gene encodes CDR1 SGHAT and CDR2 FQNNGV.

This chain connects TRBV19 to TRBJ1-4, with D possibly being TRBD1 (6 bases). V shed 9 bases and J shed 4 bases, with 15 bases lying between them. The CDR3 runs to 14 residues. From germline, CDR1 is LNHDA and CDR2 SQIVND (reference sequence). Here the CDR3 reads CASRQDGHNEKLFF. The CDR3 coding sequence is TGTGCCAGCAGACAGGACGGGCATAATGAAAAACTGTTTTTT. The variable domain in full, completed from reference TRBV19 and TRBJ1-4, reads DGGITQSPKYLFRKEGQNVTLSCEQNLNHDAMYWYRQDPGQGLRLIYYSQIVNDFQKGDIAEGYSVSREKKESFPLTVTSAQKNPTAFYLCASRQDGHNEKLFFGSGTQLSVL.

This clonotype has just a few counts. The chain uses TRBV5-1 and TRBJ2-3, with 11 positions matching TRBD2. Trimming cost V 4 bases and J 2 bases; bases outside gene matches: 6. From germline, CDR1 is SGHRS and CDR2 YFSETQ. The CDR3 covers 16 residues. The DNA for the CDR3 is TGCGCCAGCAGCCTAGGGACTAGCGGTCCCACAGATACGCAGTATTTT. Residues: CASSLGTSGPTDTQYF. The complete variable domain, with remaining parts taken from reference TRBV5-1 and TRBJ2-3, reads KAGVTQTPRYLIKTRGQQVTLSCSPISGHRSVSWYQQTPGQGLQFLFEYFSETQRNKGNFPGRFSGRQFSNSRSEMNVSTLELGDSALYLCASSLGTSGPTDTQYFGPGTRLTVL.

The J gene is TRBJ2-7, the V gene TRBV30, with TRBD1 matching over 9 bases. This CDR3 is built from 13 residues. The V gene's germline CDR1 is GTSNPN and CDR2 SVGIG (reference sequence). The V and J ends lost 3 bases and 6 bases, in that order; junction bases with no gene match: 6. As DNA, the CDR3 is TGTGCCTGGAGGGGACAGGGAACAACCGAGCAGTACTTC. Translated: CAWRGQGTTEQYF.

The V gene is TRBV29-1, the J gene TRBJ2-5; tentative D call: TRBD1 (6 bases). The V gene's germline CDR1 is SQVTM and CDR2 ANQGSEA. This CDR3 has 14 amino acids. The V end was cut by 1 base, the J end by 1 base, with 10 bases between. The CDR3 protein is CSVEGGPAQETQYF. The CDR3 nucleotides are TGCAGCGTTGAAGGGGGGCCGGCCCAAGAGACCCAGTACTTC.

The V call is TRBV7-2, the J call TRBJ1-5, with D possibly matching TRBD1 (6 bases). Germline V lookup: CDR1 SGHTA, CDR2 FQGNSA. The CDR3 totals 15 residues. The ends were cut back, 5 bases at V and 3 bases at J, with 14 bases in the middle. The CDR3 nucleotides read TGTGCCAGCAGCCCCTGGGGGGGGGCCAATCAGCCCCAGCATTTT. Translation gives CASSPWGGANQPQHF.

The CDR3 DNA is TGTGCCAGCAGTTCCCGGACAGGGGCGGTTGCTGGCTACACCTTC. Its translation: CASSSRTGAVAGYTF. J is TRBJ1-2 and V is TRBV27, with 9 bases fitting TRBD1. V shed 4 bases and J 7 bases; nucleotides not matched to a gene: 10. The CDR3 extends over 15 amino acids. Germline CDR1 and CDR2: MNHEY and SMNVEV (reference sequence).

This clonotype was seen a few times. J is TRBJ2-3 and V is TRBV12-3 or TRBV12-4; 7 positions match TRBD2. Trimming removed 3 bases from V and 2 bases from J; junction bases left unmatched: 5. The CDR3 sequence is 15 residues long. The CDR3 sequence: CASSFGGTSTDTQYF. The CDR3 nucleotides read TGTGCCAGCAGTTTCGGGGGGACCTCCACAGATACGCAGTATTTT.